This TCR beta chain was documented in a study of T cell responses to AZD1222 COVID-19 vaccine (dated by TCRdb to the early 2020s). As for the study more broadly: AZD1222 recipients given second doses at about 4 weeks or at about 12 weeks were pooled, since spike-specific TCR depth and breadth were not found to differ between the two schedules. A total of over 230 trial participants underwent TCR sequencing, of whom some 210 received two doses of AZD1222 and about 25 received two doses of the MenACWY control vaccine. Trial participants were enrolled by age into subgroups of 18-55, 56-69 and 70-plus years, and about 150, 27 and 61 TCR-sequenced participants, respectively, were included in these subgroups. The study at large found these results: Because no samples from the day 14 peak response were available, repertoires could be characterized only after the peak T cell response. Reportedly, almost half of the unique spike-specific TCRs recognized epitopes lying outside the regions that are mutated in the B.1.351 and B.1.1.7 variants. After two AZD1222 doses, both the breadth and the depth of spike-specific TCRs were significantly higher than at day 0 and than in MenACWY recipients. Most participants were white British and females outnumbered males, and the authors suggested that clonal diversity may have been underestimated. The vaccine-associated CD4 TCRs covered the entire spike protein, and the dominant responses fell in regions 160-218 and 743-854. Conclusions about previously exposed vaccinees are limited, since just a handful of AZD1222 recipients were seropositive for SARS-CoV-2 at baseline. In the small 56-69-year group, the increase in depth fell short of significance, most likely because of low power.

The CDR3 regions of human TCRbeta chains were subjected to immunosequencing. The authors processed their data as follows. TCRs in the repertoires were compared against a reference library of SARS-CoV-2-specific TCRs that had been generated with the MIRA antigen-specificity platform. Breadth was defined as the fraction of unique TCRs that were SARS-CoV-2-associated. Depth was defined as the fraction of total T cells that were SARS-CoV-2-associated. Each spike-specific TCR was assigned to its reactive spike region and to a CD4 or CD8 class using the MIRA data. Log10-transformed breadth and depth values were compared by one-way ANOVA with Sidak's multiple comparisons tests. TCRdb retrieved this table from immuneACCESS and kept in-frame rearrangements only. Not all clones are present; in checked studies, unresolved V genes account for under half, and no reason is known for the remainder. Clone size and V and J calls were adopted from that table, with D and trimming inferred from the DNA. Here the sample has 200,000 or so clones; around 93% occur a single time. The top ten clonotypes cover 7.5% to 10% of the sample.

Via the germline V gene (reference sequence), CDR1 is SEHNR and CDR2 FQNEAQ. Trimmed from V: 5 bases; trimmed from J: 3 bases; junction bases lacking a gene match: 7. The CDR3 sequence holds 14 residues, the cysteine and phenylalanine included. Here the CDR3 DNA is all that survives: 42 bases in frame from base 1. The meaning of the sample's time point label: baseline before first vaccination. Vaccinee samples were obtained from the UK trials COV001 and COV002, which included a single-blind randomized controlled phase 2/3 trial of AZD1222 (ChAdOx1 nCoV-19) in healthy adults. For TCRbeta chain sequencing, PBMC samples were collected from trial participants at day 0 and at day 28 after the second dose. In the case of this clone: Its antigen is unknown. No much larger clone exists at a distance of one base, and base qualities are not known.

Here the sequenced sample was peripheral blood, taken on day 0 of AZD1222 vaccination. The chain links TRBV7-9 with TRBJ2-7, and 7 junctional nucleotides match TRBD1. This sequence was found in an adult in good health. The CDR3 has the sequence CASSPLDRFYEQYF. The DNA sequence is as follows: TGTGCCAGCAGCCCCCTGGACAGGTTCTACGAGCAGTACTTC.